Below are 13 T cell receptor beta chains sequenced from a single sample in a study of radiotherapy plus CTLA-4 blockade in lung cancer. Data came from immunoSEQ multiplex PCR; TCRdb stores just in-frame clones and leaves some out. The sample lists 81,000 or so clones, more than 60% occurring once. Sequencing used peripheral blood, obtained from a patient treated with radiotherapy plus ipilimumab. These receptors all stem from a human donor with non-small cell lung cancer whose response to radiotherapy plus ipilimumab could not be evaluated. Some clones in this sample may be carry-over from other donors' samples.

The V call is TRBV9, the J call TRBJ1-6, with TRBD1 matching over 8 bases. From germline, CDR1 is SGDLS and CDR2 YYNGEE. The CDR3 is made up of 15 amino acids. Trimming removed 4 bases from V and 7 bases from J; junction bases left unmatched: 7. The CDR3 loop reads CASSPRTGQNSPLHF. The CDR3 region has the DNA TGTGCCAGCAGCCCCCGGACAGGGCAGAATTCACCCCTCCACTTT.

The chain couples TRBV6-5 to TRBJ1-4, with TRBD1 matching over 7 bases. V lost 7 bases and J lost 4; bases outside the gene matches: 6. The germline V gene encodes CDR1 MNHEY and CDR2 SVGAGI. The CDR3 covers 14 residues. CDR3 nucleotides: TGTGCCAGCACCCAGGGACAGATTAATGAAAAACTGTTTTTT. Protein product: CASTQGQINEKLFF.

As DNA, the CDR3 is TGTGCCAGCAGCGTCGGGACTAGCTCCCGCCAAGAGACCCAGTACTTC. Residues: CASSVGTSSRQETQYF. The chain recombines TRBV9 with TRBJ2-5; 9 bases fit TRBD2. This CDR3 has 16 amino acids. Germline V gives CDR1 SGDLS, CDR2 YYNGEE. Germline trimming cut 2 bases from V and 1 base from J; bases unmatched to any gene: 6.

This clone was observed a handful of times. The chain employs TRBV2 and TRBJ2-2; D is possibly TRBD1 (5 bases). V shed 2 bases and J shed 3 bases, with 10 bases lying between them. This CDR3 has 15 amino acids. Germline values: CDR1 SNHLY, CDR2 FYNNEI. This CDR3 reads CASSEIRVDTGELFF. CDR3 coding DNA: TGTGCCAGCAGTGAAATCAGGGTTGACACCGGGGAGCTGTTTTTT.

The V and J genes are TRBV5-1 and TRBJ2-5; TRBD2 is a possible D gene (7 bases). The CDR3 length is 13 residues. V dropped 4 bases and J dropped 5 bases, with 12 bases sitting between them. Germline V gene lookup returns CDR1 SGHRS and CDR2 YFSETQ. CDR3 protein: CASSPGGPETQYF. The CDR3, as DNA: TGCGCCAGCAGCCCCGGGGGGCCGGAGACCCAGTACTTC.

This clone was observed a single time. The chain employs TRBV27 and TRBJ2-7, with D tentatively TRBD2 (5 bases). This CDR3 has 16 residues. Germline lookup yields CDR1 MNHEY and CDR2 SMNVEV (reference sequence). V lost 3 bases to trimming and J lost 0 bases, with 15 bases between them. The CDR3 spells CASSFGEPKLSYEQYF. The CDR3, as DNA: TGTGCCAGCAGTTTCGGGGAACCCAAACTCTCCTACGAGCAGTACTTC.

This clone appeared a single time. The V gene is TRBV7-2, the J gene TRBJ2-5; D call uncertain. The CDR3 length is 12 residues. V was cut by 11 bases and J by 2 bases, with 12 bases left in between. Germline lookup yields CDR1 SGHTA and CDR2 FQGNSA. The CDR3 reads CACAATQETQYF. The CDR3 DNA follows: TGTGCCTGCGCGGCTACTCAAGAGACCCAGTACTTC.

This chain's CDR3 is CASSRGTTRNIQYF. The CDR3 region has the DNA TGTGCCAGTAGTAGGGGGACTACAAGGAACATTCAGTACTTC. V usage is TRBV19 and J usage is TRBJ2-4; TRBD2 aligns across 7 bases. The CDR3 runs 14 residues. Germline V CDR1 and CDR2: LNHDA, SQIVND (reference sequence). V shed 4 bases and J 7 bases; nucleotides not matched to a gene: 7.

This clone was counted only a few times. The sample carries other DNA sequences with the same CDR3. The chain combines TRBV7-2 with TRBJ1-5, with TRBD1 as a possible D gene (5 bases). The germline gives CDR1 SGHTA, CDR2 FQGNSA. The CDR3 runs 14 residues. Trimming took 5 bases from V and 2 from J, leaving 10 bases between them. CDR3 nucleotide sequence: TGTGCCAGCAGCCCCGGGGGGGGCAATCAGCCCCAGCATTTT. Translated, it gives CASSPGGGNQPQHF.

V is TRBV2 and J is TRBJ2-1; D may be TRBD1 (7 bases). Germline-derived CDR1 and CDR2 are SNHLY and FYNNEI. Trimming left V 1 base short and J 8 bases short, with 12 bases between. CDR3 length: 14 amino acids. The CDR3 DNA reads TGTGCCAGCAGTGAAGGAGGAGGGGGCTATGAGCAGTTCTTC. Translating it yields CASSEGGGGYEQFF.

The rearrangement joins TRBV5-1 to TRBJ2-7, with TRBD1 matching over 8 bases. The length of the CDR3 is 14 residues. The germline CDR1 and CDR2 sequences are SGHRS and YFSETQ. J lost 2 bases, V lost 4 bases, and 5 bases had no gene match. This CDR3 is CASSMTTGAYEQYF. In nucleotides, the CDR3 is TGCGCCAGCAGCATGACGACAGGGGCCTACGAGCAGTACTTC.

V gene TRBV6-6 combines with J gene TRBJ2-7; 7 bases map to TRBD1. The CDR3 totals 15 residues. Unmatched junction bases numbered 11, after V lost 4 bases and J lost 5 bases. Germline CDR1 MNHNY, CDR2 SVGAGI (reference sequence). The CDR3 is CASSSLLRQGDEQYF. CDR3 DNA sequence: TGTGCCAGCAGTTCCCTCCTCCGACAGGGAGACGAGCAGTACTTC.

CDR3 coding DNA: TGTGCCAGCAGCTTAACATACGAGCAGTACTTC. Encoded protein: CASSLTYEQYF. This sequence joins TRBV7-2 and TRBJ2-7; no clear D gene. The germline V gene has CDR1 SGHTA and CDR2 FQGNSA. V gave up 2 bases and J gave up 4 bases, with 3 bases separating them. This CDR3 is built from 11 residues.